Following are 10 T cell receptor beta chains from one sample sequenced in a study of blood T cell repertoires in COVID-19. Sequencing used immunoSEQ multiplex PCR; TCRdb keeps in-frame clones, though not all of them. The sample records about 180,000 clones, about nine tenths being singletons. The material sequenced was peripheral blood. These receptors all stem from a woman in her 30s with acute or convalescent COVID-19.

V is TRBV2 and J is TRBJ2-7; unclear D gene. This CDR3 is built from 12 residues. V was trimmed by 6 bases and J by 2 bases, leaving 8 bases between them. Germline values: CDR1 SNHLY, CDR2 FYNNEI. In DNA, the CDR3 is TGTGCCAGCAGGGCTAGTACCTACGAGCAGTACTTC. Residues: CASRASTYEQYF.

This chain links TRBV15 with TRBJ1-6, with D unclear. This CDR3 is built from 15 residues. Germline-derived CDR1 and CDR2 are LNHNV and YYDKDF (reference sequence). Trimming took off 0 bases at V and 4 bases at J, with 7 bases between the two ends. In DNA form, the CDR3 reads TGTGCCACCAGCAGAGATGATCGGTATAATTCACCCCTCCACTTT. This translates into CATSRDDRYNSPLHF.

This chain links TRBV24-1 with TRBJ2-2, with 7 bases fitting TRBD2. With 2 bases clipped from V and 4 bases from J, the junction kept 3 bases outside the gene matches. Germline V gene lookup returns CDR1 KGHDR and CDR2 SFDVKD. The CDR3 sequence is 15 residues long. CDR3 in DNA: TGTGCCACCAGTGATTCGGGGGGATCCACCGGGGAGCTGTTTTTT. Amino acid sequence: CATSDSGGSTGELFF.

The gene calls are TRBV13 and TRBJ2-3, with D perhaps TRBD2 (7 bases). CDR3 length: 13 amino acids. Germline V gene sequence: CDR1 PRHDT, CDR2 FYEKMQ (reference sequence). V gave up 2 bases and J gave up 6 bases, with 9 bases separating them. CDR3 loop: CASSLKGGDTQYF. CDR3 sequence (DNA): TGTGCCAGCAGCTTAAAGGGGGGGGATACGCAGTATTTT.

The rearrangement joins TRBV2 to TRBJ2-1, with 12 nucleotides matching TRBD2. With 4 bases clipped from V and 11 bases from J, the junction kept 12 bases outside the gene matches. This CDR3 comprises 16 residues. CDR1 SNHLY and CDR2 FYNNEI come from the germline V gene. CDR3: CASSGLTSGSPEQQFF. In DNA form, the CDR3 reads TGTGCCAGCAGTGGCCTGACTAGCGGGAGTCCGGAGCAGCAGTTCTTC.

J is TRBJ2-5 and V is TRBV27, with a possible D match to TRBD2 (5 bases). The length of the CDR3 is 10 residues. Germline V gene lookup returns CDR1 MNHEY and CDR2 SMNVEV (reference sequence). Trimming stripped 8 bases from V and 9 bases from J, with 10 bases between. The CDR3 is CASGSGAQYF. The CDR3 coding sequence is TGTGCCAGCGGTTCCGGGGCCCAGTACTTC.

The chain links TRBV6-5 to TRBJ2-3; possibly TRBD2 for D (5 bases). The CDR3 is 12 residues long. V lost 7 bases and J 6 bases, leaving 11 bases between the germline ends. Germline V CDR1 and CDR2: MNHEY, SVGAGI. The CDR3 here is CASTQPGDTQYF. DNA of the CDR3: TGTGCCAGCACTCAACCGGGGGATACGCAGTATTTT.

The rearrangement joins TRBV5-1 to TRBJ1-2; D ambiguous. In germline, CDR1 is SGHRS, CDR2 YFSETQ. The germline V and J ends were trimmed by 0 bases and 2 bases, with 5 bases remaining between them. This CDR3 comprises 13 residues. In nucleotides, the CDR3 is TGCGCCAGCAGCTTGGATCCGAACTATGGCTACACCTTC. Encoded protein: CASSLDPNYGYTF.

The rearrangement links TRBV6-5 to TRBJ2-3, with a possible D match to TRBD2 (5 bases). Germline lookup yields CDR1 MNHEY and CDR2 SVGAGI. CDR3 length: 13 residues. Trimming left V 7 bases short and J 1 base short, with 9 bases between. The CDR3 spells CASTSPGTDTQYF. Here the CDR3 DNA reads TGTGCCAGCACTAGCCCTGGCACAGATACGCAGTATTTT.

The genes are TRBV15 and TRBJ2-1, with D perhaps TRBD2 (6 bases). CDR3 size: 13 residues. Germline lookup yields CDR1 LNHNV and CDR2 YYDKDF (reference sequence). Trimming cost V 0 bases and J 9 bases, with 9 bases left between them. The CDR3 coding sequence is TGTGCCACCAGCAGAGAGGGAGCGGGTGAGCAGTTCTTC. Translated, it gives CATSREGAGEQFF.